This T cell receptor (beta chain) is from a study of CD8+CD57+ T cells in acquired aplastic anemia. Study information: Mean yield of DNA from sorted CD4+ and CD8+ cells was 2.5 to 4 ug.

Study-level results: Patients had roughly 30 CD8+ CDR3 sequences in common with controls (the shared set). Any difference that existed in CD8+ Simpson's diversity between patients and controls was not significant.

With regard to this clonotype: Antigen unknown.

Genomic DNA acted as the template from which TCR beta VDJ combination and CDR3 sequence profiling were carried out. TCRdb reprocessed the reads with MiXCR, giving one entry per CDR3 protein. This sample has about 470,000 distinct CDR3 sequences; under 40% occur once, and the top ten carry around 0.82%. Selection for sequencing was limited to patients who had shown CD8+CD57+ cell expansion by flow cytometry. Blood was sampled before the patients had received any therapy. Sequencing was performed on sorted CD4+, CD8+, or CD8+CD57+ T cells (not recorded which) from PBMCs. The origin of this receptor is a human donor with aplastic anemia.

The CDR3 DNA is TGTGCCAGCAGCTTGAAGGGGGGATCCAACTATGGCTACACCTTC. It yields the protein CASSLKGGSNYGYTF. This rearrangement joins TRBV5-6 to TRBJ1-2, with D perhaps TRBD1 (6 bases). The CDR3 has 15 residues. Germline assignment: CDR1 SGHDT and CDR2 YYEEEE. V was pared by 1 base and J by 2 bases, with 12 bases between.